The present entry profiles one T cell receptor (beta chain) with its context. As yet, its antigen is unknown. This specimen comes from a study of vaccination and CD4 T cells after COVID-19. On the study more broadly: Convalescent patients had positive nasal swab PCR results for SARS-CoV-2. Disease was mild in about nine and severe in one.

CDR1 SGHRS and CDR2 YFSETQ come from the germline V gene. Germline trimming cut 0 bases from V and 2 bases from J; bases unmatched to any gene: 1. The CDR3 is 14 residues long. The Oncomine TCR Beta short-read assay was what sequenced the DNA obtained from cultured CD4+ T cells. TCRdb re-called the PCR reads with MiXCR, one entry per CDR3 protein. The sample carries more than 10,000 distinct CDR3 sequences, less than 45% recorded once. Treatment meaning: roughly ten-day PBMC culture with coronavirus spike peptide pools or control peptides (ViraFEST assay). The sample consisted of CD4+ T cells from blood, cultured in vitro. The rearrangement links TRBV5-1 to TRBJ1-1; TRBD1 aligns across 7 bases. This sequence originates from a human donor who had recovered from COVID-19. The CDR3 protein is CASSLDRGNTEAFF. In nucleotides, the CDR3 is TGCGCCAGCAGCTTGGACAGGGGAAACACTGAAGCTTTCTTT.